The rows below give T cell receptor beta chains drawn from one sample of a study of naive and memory T cell subsets. One entry per CDR3 protein, called by TCRdb with MiXCR from the UMI-ligation and nested PCR reads. The data contain some 110,000 distinct CDR3 sequences, around 13% of them singletons. The specimen sequenced was naive CD8+ T cells from blood. These TCRs come from a human donor in good health. CDR3s include the opening cysteine and the closing phenylalanine or tryptophan. A D gene is named only where the DNA matches it firmly. The size field is filled for only some rows; it gives once, few, many or a size class.

J gene: TRBJ2-7; V gene: TRBV20-1; clone size: .; D gene: TRBD1; CDR3 protein: CSATTRGQVWYEQYF; CDR3 DNA: TGCAGTGCTACAACGAGGGGGCAGGTCTGGTACGAGCAGTACTTC
J gene: TRBJ1-2; V gene: TRBV12-3/TRBV12-4; clone size: few; D gene: .; CDR3 protein: CASSPGRSWHGYTF; CDR3 DNA: TGTGCCAGCAGTCCAGGGAGGAGTTGGCATGGCTACACCTTC
J gene: TRBJ1-5; V gene: TRBV12-3/TRBV12-4; clone size: many; D gene: .; CDR3 protein: CASSLAPQLKQPQHF; CDR3 DNA: TGTGCCAGCAGTTTAGCCCCCCAATTGAAACAGCCCCAGCATTTT
J gene: TRBJ2-7; V gene: TRBV24-1; clone size: many; D gene: .; CDR3 protein: CATSRTRNTRQGLYEQYF; CDR3 DNA: TGTGCCACCAGTCGAACCAGGAACACTCGACAAGGGCTCTACGAGCAGTACTTC
J gene: TRBJ1-5; V gene: TRBV5-1; clone size: few; D gene: .; CDR3 protein: CASSKDPSNQPQHF; CDR3 DNA: TGCGCCAGCAGCAAGGACCCTAGCAATCAGCCCCAGCATTTT
J gene: TRBJ2-3; V gene: TRBV5-6; clone size: many; D gene: .; CDR3 protein: CASSLDLTDTQYF; CDR3 DNA: TGTGCCAGCAGCTTGGACCTCACAGATACGCAGTATTTT
J gene: TRBJ1-1; V gene: TRBV27; clone size: .; D gene: .; CDR3 protein: CASSSRVMNTEAFF; CDR3 DNA: TGTGCCAGCAGTTCCAGGGTTATGAACACTGAAGCTTTCTTT
J gene: TRBJ2-1; V gene: TRBV9; clone size: .; D gene: TRBD2; CDR3 protein: CASSKAGAVYNEQFF; CDR3 DNA: TGTGCCAGCAGCAAAGCGGGAGCGGTCTACAATGAGCAGTTCTTC
J gene: TRBJ2-3; V gene: TRBV9; clone size: .; D gene: TRBD2; CDR3 protein: CASSVSGGTDTQYF; CDR3 DNA: TGTGCCAGCAGCGTTAGCGGGGGTACAGATACGCAGTATTTT
J gene: TRBJ1-1; V gene: TRBV2; clone size: many; D gene: .; CDR3 protein: CASSEWELNTEAFF; CDR3 DNA: TGTGCCAGCAGTGAATGGGAGTTGAACACTGAAGCTTTCTTT
J gene: TRBJ2-3; V gene: TRBV4-3; clone size: many; D gene: .; CDR3 protein: CASSQGSGGAGDTQYF; CDR3 DNA: TGCGCCAGCAGCCAAGGTTCCGGGGGCGCAGGAGATACGCAGTATTTT
J gene: TRBJ2-7; V gene: TRBV7-2; clone size: many; D gene: .; CDR3 protein: CASSSSLGSYEQYF; CDR3 DNA: TGTGCCAGCAGCTCAAGTCTAGGCTCCTACGAGCAGTACTTC
J gene: TRBJ2-3; V gene: TRBV18; clone size: .; D gene: .; CDR3 protein: CASSPQDSSTDTQYF; CDR3 DNA: TGTGCCAGCTCACCACAGGACTCTAGCACAGATACGCAGTATTTT
J gene: TRBJ1-1; V gene: TRBV6-5; clone size: .; D gene: .; CDR3 protein: CASSPSGGLATEAFF; CDR3 DNA: TGTGCCAGCAGTCCCTCCGGGGGGCTAGCCACTGAAGCTTTCTTT
J gene: TRBJ2-5; V gene: TRBV3-1; clone size: .; D gene: TRBD2; CDR3 protein: CASSQATPGLAFLQETQYF; CDR3 DNA: TGTGCCAGCAGCCAAGCAACACCGGGACTAGCCTTCCTCCAAGAGACCCAGTACTTC
J gene: TRBJ1-1; V gene: TRBV30; clone size: .; D gene: .; CDR3 protein: CAWRGYTEAFF; CDR3 DNA: TGTGCCTGGAGAGGGTACACTGAAGCTTTCTTT
J gene: TRBJ2-3; V gene: TRBV10-2; clone size: few; D gene: .; CDR3 protein: CASSEGASTDTQYF; CDR3 DNA: TGCGCCAGCAGTGAGGGGGCTAGCACAGATACGCAGTATTTT
J gene: TRBJ2-3; V gene: TRBV5-4; clone size: many; D gene: TRBD2; CDR3 protein: CASSSDLLAGATDTQYF; CDR3 DNA: TGTGCCAGCAGCTCTGACCTTCTAGCGGGGGCCACAGATACGCAGTATTTT
J gene: TRBJ2-7; V gene: TRBV12-3/TRBV12-4; clone size: .; D gene: TRBD1; CDR3 protein: CASSLRDRKNEQYF; CDR3 DNA: TGTGCCAGCAGTTTACGGGACAGGAAGAACGAGCAGTACTTC
J gene: TRBJ2-5; V gene: TRBV2; clone size: .; D gene: .; CDR3 protein: CASSDRFTPETQYF; CDR3 DNA: TGTGCCAGCAGTGACAGGTTTACGCCAGAGACCCAGTACTTC
J gene: TRBJ2-7; V gene: TRBV6-5; clone size: few; D gene: .; CDR3 protein: CASSYSIGSGGEQYF; CDR3 DNA: TGTGCCAGCAGTTACTCGATCGGGAGTGGGGGCGAGCAGTACTTC
J gene: TRBJ2-6; V gene: TRBV7-9; clone size: .; D gene: TRBD2; CDR3 protein: CASTSVARREGLSGANVLTF; CDR3 DNA: TGTGCCAGCACCTCGGTTGCGAGGCGGGAGGGACTATCTGGGGCCAACGTCCTGACTTTC
J gene: TRBJ2-7; V gene: TRBV29-1; clone size: .; D gene: .; CDR3 protein: CSVVGSHQKYEQYF; CDR3 DNA: TGCAGCGTTGTAGGTTCCCACCAGAAATACGAGCAGTACTTC
J gene: TRBJ2-3; V gene: TRBV4-2; clone size: few; D gene: .; CDR3 protein: CASSQGELRQSADTQYF; CDR3 DNA: TGTGCCAGCAGCCAAGGGGAGCTGAGACAGTCAGCAGATACGCAGTATTTT
J gene: TRBJ2-5; V gene: TRBV5-6; clone size: few; D gene: .; CDR3 protein: CASSFDGPIDQETQYF; CDR3 DNA: TGTGCCAGCAGCTTTGACGGTCCAATCGACCAAGAGACCCAGTACTTC
J gene: TRBJ2-7; V gene: TRBV7-9; clone size: .; D gene: .; CDR3 protein: CASSSRAYEQYF; CDR3 DNA: TGTGCCAGCAGCAGCCGGGCCTACGAGCAGTACTTC
J gene: TRBJ1-1; V gene: TRBV27; clone size: .; D gene: .; CDR3 protein: CASGDLGAEAFF; CDR3 DNA: TGTGCCAGCGGGGACCTGGGGGCTGAAGCTTTCTTT
J gene: TRBJ2-2; V gene: TRBV19; clone size: many; D gene: .; CDR3 protein: CASRQNLDGTNTGELFF; CDR3 DNA: TGTGCCAGTAGGCAGAACTTGGACGGGACGAACACCGGGGAGCTGTTTTTT
J gene: TRBJ2-7; V gene: TRBV4-3; clone size: .; D gene: .; CDR3 protein: CASSQSSGFGYEQYF; CDR3 DNA: TGCGCCAGCAGCCAAAGCTCCGGGTTCGGCTACGAGCAGTACTTC
J gene: TRBJ2-1; V gene: TRBV10-3; clone size: few; D gene: .; CDR3 protein: CAIRDPRTPGQFF; CDR3 DNA: TGTGCCATCAGGGACCCCCGGACGCCGGGGCAGTTCTTC
J gene: TRBJ2-1; V gene: TRBV7-9; clone size: few; D gene: .; CDR3 protein: CASSLVGLLQYNEQFF; CDR3 DNA: TGTGCCAGCAGCTTAGTGGGACTTCTACAGTACAATGAGCAGTTCTTC
J gene: TRBJ1-2; V gene: TRBV6-2/TRBV6-3; clone size: few; D gene: .; CDR3 protein: CASTSLGHQLRRDGYTF; CDR3 DNA: TGTGCCAGCACCTCACTTGGACACCAACTCAGGCGTGATGGCTACACCTTC
J gene: TRBJ2-1; V gene: TRBV7-9; clone size: .; D gene: TRBD2; CDR3 protein: CASSYGLAGACNEQFF; CDR3 DNA: TGTGCCAGCAGCTACGGGCTAGCGGGTGCCTGCAATGAGCAGTTCTTC
J gene: TRBJ2-3; V gene: TRBV20-1; clone size: few; D gene: .; CDR3 protein: CSAKAYSSRDTLYTDTQYF; CDR3 DNA: TGCAGTGCTAAGGCGTATAGTAGCCGGGACACCCTATATACAGATACGCAGTATTTT
J gene: TRBJ2-1; V gene: TRBV10-3; clone size: few; D gene: .; CDR3 protein: CATRGHNEQFF; CDR3 DNA: TGTGCCACCCGGGGGCACAATGAGCAGTTCTTC
J gene: TRBJ1-1; V gene: TRBV14; clone size: many; D gene: .; CDR3 protein: CASSPGGPIGAFF; CDR3 DNA: TGTGCCAGCAGCCCTGGAGGCCCAATAGGGGCTTTCTTT
J gene: TRBJ1-6; V gene: TRBV6-1; clone size: few; D gene: TRBD1; CDR3 protein: CASSGQGYVINSPLHF; CDR3 DNA: TGTGCCAGCAGTGGACAGGGTTATGTCATTAATTCACCCCTCCACTTT
J gene: TRBJ2-7; V gene: TRBV4-3; clone size: .; D gene: TRBD2; CDR3 protein: CASSHVAGVNEQYF; CDR3 DNA: TGCGCCAGCAGCCACGTAGCGGGAGTAAACGAGCAGTACTTC
J gene: TRBJ2-6; V gene: TRBV5-4; clone size: few; D gene: TRBD1; CDR3 protein: CASSRWGTGDPGANVLTF; CDR3 DNA: TGTGCCAGCAGCCGGTGGGGGACAGGTGATCCTGGGGCCAACGTCCTGACTTTC
J gene: TRBJ2-3; V gene: TRBV11-2; clone size: .; D gene: .; CDR3 protein: CASRSALGGTDTQYF; CDR3 DNA: TGTGCCAGCAGGTCGGCCCTTGGAGGCACAGATACGCAGTATTTT
J gene: TRBJ2-7; V gene: TRBV7-2; clone size: few; D gene: TRBD2; CDR3 protein: CASSSGTSPEQYF; CDR3 DNA: TGTGCCAGCAGCTCCGGGACTAGTCCCGAGCAGTACTTC
J gene: TRBJ2-5; V gene: TRBV7-3; clone size: .; D gene: .; CDR3 protein: CASSLLSSSQETQYF; CDR3 DNA: TGTGCCAGCAGCCTACTCAGTAGTTCTCAAGAGACCCAGTACTTC
J gene: TRBJ1-6; V gene: TRBV5-1; clone size: .; D gene: TRBD1; CDR3 protein: CASSYDRGPNSPLHF; CDR3 DNA: TGCGCCAGCAGCTACGACAGGGGGCCGAATTCACCCCTCCACTTT
J gene: TRBJ1-5; V gene: TRBV27; clone size: few; D gene: TRBD1; CDR3 protein: CASRSGQGGSQPQHF; CDR3 DNA: TGTGCCAGCCGCTCCGGACAGGGTGGATCGCAGCCCCAGCATTTT
J gene: TRBJ2-3; V gene: TRBV7-9; clone size: few; D gene: TRBD2; CDR3 protein: CASSLGGSDTQYF; CDR3 DNA: TGTGCCAGCAGCTTAGGCGGGAGTGATACGCAGTATTTT
J gene: TRBJ2-7; V gene: TRBV7-6; clone size: many; D gene: .; CDR3 protein: CASSLISGGYEQYF; CDR3 DNA: TGTGCCAGCAGCTTGATCTCAGGGGGGTACGAGCAGTACTTC
J gene: TRBJ2-2; V gene: TRBV12-3/TRBV12-4; clone size: many; D gene: TRBD1; CDR3 protein: CAITRDSGTGELFF; CDR3 DNA: TGTGCCATAACCCGGGACAGCGGAACCGGGGAGCTGTTTTTT
J gene: TRBJ2-2; V gene: TRBV7-9; clone size: .; D gene: TRBD2; CDR3 protein: CASSSSGMITGELFF; CDR3 DNA: TGTGCCAGCAGCTCCAGCGGGATGATCACCGGGGAGCTGTTTTTT
J gene: TRBJ2-1; V gene: TRBV20-1; clone size: few; D gene: .; CDR3 protein: CSAGVGTYNEQFF; CDR3 DNA: TGCAGTGCGGGAGTAGGGACCTACAATGAGCAGTTCTTC
J gene: TRBJ2-6; V gene: TRBV9; clone size: .; D gene: .; CDR3 protein: CASSVVPVAGANVLTF; CDR3 DNA: TGTGCCAGCAGCGTAGTGCCCGTGGCTGGGGCCAACGTCCTGACTTTC
J gene: TRBJ2-1; V gene: TRBV24-1; clone size: .; D gene: .; CDR3 protein: CATSISQSSYNEQFF; CDR3 DNA: TGTGCCACCAGTATCTCGCAGAGCTCCTACAATGAGCAGTTCTTC
J gene: TRBJ1-1; V gene: TRBV21-1; clone size: few; D gene: .; CDR3 protein: CASSERPRF; CDR3 DNA: TGTGCCAGCAGCGAAAGGCCAAGGTTT